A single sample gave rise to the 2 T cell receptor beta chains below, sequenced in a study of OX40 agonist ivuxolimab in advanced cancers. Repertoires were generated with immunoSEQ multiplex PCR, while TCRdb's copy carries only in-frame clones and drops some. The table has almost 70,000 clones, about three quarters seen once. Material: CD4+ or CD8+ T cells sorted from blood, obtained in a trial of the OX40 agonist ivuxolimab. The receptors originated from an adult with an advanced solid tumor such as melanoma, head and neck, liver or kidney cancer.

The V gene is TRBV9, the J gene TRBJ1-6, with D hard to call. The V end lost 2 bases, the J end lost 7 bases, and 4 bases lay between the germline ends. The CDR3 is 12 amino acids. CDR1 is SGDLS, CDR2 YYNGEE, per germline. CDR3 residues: CASSVQNSPLHF. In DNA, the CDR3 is TGTGCCAGCAGCGTTCAAAATTCACCCCTCCACTTT.

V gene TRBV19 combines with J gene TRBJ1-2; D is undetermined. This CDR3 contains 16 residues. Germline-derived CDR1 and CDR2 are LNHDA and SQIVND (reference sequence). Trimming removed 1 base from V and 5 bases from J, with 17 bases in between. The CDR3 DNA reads TGTGCCAGTAGTATAGCCACTCCAAAAGAGGGATATGGCTACACCTTC. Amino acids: CASSIATPKEGYGYTF.